This T cell receptor beta chain originates from a study of T cells in localized non-small cell lung cancer. Findings and caveats of the study: Among the tissues sampled, uninvolved adjacent lung had the highest T cell clonality, above tumor. Heterogeneity stays possible, as sequencing covered only one tumor region. Adjacent lung tissue had a median around 50 of the top 100 clones found in the tumor. Longer overall survival was linked to higher blood T cell density.

With respect to this clone: Its specificity is not known.

Trimming pared 7 bases from V and 8 bases from J, leaving 11 bases between. This CDR3 comprises 11 residues. The germline V gene has CDR1 GTSNPN and CDR2 SVGIG (reference sequence). TCRdb keeps only in-frame clones here, not all; method: immunoSEQ multiplex PCR. The sample shows about 7,600 clones, roughly three fifths of them seen only once. This specimen was lymph node tissue, taken before any cancer treatment. V and J are TRBV30 and TRBJ1-4; D uncertain. The receptor comes from a male donor older than 55 with stage I squamous cell lung carcinoma. CDR3 protein: CASTLMEKLFF. The DNA for the CDR3 is TGTGCCTCGACATTGATGGAAAAACTGTTTTTT.